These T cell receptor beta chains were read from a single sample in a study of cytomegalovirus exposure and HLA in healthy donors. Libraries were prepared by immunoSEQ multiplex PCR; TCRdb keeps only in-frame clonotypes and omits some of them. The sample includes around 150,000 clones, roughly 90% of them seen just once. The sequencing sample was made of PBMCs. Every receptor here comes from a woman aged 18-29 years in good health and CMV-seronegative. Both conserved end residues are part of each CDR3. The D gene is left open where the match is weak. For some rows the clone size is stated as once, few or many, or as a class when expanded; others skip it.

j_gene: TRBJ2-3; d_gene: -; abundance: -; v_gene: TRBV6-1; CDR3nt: TGTGCCAGCAGTGTGGAGGTAGCAGATACGCAGTATTTT; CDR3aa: CASSVEVADTQYF
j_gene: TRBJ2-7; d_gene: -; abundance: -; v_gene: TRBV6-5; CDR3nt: TGTGCCAGCAGTTACTCGGAGGGATCGTACGAGCAGTACTTC; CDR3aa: CASSYSEGSYEQYF
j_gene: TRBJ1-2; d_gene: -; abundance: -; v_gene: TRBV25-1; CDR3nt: TGTGCCAGCACTCATATCGGGGGGAACTATGGCTACACCTTC; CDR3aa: CASTHIGGNYGYTF
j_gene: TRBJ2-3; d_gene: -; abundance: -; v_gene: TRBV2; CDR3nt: TGTGCCAGCAGTGAAATGGGCTCCGATACGCAGTATTTT; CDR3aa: CASSEMGSDTQYF
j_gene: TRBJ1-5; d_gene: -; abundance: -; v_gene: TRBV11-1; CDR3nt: TGTGCCAGCAGCTTACAAAGCGGGCAGCCCCAGCATTTT; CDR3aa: CASSLQSGQPQHF
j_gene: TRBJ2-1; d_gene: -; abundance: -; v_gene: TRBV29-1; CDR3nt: TGCAGCGGCATGCGAGGGAATGAGCAGTTCTTC; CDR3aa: CSGMRGNEQFF
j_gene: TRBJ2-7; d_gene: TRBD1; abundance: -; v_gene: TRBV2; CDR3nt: TGTGCCAGCAGTGAACAGGGGGCGCCGTCAGGTTTTGAGCAGTACTTC; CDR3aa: CASSEQGAPSGFEQYF
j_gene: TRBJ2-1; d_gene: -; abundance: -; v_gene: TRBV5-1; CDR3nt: TGCGCCAGCGCGGGTGGAGGTGAGCAGTTCTTC; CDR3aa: CASAGGGEQFF
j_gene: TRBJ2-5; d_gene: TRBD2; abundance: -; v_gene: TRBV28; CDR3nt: TGTGCCAGCAATGTAGCGGGAGGGCCCTCGATTCTCGAGACCCAGTACTTC; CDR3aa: CASNVAGGPSILETQYF
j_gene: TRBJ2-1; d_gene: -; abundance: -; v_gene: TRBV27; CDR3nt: TGTGCCAGCAGCAAGGACAGCTACAATGAGCAGTTCTTC; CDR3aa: CASSKDSYNEQFF
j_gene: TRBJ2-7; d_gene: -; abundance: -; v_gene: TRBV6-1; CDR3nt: TGTGCCAGCAGTCCCGCCGGGGATTGGTACGAGCAGTACTTC; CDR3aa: CASSPAGDWYEQYF
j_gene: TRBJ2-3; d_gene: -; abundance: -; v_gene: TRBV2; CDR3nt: TGTGCCAGCGGGACTCAGAACACAGATACGCAGTATTTT; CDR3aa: CASGTQNTDTQYF
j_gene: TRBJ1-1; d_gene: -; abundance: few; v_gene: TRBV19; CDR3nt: TGTGCCAGTAGTGTAGGGGCCCAGAACACTGAAGCTTTCTTT; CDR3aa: CASSVGAQNTEAFF